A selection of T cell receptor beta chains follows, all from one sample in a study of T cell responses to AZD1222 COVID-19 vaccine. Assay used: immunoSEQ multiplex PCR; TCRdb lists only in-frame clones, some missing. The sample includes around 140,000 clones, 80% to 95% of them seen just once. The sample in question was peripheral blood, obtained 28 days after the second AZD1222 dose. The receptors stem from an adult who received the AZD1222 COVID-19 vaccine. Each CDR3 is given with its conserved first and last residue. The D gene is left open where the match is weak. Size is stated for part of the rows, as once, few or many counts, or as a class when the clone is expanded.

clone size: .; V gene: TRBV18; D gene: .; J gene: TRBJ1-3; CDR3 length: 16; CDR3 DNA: TGTGCCAGCTCACCACCGTCCGGGCTGCAGGGAAACACCATATATTTT; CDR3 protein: CASSPPSGLQGNTIYF
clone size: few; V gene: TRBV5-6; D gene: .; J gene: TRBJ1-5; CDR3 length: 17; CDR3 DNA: TGTGCCAGCAGCTTGGGAGGTAGGTGGCTGGGCAATCAGCCCCAGCATTTT; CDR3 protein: CASSLGGRWLGNQPQHF
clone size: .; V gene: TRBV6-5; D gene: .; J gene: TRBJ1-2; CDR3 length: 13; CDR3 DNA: TGTGCCAGCGGCGGTCCGCCAAACTATGGCTACACCTTC; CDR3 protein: CASGGPPNYGYTF
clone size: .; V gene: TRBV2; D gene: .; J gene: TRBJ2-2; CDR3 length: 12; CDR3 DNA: TGTGCCAGCAGTGAAGATACCGGGGAGCTGTTTTTT; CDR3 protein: CASSEDTGELFF
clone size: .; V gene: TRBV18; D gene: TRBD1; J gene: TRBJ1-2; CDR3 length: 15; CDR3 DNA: TGTGCCAGCACGCCGACAGGACAGGGTACGAATGGCTACACCTTC; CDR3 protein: CASTPTGQGTNGYTF
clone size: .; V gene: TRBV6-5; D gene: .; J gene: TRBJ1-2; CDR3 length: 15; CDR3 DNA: TGTGCCAGCAGTCCTTACCCTGGGGCACCCTATGGCTACACCTTC; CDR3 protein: CASSPYPGAPYGYTF
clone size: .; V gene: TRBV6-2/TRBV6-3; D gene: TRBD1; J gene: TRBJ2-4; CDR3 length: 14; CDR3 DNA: TGTGCCAGCAGTTACTCACAGGGGGCGAACATTCAGTACTTC; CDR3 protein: CASSYSQGANIQYF
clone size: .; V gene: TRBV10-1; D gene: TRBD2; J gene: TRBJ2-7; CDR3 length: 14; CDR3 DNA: TGCGCCAGCAGTCCGACTAGCGGGGCCTACGAGCAGTACTTC; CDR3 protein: CASSPTSGAYEQYF
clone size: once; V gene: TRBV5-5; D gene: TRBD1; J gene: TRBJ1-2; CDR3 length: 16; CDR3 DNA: TGTGCCAGCAGCCGGGGGACAGGGGACGTCAACTATGGCTACACCTTC; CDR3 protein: CASSRGTGDVNYGYTF
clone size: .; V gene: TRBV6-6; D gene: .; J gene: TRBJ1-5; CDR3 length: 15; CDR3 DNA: TGTGCCAGCAGTTACGATGGGAGGGCAGATCAGCCCCAGCATTTT; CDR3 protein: CASSYDGRADQPQHF
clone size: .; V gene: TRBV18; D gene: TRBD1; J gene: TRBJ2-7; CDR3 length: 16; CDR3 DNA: TGTGCCAGCTCACCCCCCGGGACAGGGGCCTCCTACGAGCAGTACTTC; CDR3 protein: CASSPPGTGASYEQYF
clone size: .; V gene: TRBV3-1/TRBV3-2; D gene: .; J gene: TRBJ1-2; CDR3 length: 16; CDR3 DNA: TGTGCCAGCAGCTTAAACCGGAACGCGAGGGTCGATGGCTACACCTTC; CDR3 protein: CASSLNRNARVDGYTF
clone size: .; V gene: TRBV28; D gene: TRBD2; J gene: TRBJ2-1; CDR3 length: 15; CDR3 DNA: TGTGCCAGCAGTTTGACTAGCGGGAAGATCGAGGAGCAGTTCTTC; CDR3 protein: CASSLTSGKIEEQFF
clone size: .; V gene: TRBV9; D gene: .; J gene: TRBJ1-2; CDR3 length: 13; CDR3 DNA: TGTGCCAGCAGCGCACAGGCCAACTATGGCTACACCTTC; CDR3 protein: CASSAQANYGYTF
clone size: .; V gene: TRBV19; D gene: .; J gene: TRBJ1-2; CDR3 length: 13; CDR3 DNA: TGTGCCAGGGTATCAGGGGACGACTATGGCTACACCTTC; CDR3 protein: CARVSGDDYGYTF
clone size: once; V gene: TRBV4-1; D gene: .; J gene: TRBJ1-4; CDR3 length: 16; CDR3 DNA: TGCGCCAGCAGCCGCAACGGGGGGCTATTCAATGAAAAACTGTTTTTT; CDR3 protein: CASSRNGGLFNEKLFF
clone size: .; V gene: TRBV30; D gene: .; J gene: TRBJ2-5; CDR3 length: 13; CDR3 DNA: TGTGCCTGGAGTGGCCGGACGGGGGAGACCCAGTACTTC; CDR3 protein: CAWSGRTGETQYF
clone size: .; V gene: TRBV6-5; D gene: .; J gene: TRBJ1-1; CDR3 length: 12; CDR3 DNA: TGTGCCAGAGCAACAGGCTGCACTGAAGCTTTCTTT; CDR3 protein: CARATGCTEAFF
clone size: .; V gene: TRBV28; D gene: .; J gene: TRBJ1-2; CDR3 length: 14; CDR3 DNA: TGTGCCAGCAGTTTAGCCGACAGCTCCTATGGCTACACCTTC; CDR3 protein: CASSLADSSYGYTF
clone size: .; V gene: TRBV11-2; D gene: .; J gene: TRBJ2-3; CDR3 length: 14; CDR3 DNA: TGTGCCAGCAGGAAGCGGTTCTCCGCAGATACGCAGTATTTT; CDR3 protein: CASRKRFSADTQYF
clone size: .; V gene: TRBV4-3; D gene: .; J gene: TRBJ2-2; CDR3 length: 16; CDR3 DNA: TGCGCCAGCAGCCTCGAGAGCCCACCGGGGACCGGGGAGCTGTTTTTT; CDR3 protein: CASSLESPPGTGELFF
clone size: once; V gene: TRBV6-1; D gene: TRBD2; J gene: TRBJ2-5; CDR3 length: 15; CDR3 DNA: TGTGCCAGCAGTGATCTAGCGGGGGTAGGGGAGACCCAGTACTTC; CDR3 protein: CASSDLAGVGETQYF
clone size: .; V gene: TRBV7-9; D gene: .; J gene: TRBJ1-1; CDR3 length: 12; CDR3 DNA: TGTGCCAGCAGCTTAAGGGCCAGAGTAGCTTTCTTT; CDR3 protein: CASSLRARVAFF
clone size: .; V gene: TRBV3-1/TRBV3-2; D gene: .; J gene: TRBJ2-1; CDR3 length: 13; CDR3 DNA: TGTGCCAGCAGCCAAGATAACCGGGATGAGCAGTTCTTC; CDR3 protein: CASSQDNRDEQFF
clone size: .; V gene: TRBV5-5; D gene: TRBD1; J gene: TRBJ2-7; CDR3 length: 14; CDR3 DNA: TGTGCCAGCAGCCCGGGACAGGGACACTACGAGCAGTACTTC; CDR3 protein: CASSPGQGHYEQYF
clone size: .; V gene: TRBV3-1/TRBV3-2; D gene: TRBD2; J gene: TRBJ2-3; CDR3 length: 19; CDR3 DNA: TGTGCCAGCAGCGTATATGGACTAGCGGGAGGGAGTAGCACAGATACGCAGTATTTT; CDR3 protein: CASSVYGLAGGSSTDTQYF
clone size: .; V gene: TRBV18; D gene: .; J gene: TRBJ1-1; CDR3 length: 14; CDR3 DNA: TGTGCCAGCTCACCTAGCTCCGGGGGGACTGAAGCTTTCTTT; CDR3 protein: CASSPSSGGTEAFF
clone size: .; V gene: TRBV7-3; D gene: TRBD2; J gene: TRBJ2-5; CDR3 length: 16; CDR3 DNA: TGTGCCAGCAGCTTAACTAGCGGGAGTCTCCAAGAGACCCAGTACTTC; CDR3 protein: CASSLTSGSLQETQYF
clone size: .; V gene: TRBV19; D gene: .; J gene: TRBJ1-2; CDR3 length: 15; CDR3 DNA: TGTGCCAGTAGTATAGGTTCTCGGGGTTCAGGCGGCTACACCTTC; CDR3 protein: CASSIGSRGSGGYTF
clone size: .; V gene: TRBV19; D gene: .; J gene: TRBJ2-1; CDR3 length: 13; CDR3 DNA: TGTGCCAGTAGTGAGGAAGGAGGGGGTGGGCAGTTCTTC; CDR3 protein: CASSEEGGGGQFF
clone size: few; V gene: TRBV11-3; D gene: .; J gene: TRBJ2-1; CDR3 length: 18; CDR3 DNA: TGTGCCAGCAGCTTAGATCAGGGGGGGACTAGTAAGCCAAATGAGCAGTTCTTC; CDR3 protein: CASSLDQGGTSKPNEQFF
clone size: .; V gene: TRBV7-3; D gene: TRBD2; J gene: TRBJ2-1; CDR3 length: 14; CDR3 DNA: TGTGCCAGCAGCTCCGGGACTAGCGTAAATGAGCAGTTCTTC; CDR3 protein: CASSSGTSVNEQFF
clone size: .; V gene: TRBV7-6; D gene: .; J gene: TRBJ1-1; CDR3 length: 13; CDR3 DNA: TGTGCCAGCAGCAGCACAGATGACACTGAAGCTTTCTTT; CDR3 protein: CASSSTDDTEAFF
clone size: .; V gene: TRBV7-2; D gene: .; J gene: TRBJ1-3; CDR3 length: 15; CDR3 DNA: TGTGCCAGCAGCTTGGACCGAAGCTCTGGAAACACCATATATTTT; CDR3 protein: CASSLDRSSGNTIYF
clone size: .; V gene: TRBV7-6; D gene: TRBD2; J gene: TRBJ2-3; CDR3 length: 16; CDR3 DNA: TGTGCCAGCAGCCACGGACTAGCGGGAAGTGCCGATACGCAGTATTTT; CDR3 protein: CASSHGLAGSADTQYF
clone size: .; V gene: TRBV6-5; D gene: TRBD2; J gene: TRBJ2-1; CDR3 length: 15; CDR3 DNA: TGTGCCAGCAGTTACGGCCTAGCGGTACTAAATGAGCAGTTCTTC; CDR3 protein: CASSYGLAVLNEQFF
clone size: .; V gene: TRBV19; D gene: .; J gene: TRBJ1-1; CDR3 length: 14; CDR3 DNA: TGTGCCAGTAGTACCGGGACTGGAAACACTGAAGCTTTCTTT; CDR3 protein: CASSTGTGNTEAFF
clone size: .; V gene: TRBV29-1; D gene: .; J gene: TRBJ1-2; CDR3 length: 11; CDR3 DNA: TGCAGCGTTGGGACAGATTATGGCTACACCTTC; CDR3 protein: CSVGTDYGYTF
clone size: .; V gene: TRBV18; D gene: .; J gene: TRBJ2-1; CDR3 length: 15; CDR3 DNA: TGTGCCAGCTCACCGGGACACGATTCCTACAATGAGCAGTTCTTC; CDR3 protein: CASSPGHDSYNEQFF
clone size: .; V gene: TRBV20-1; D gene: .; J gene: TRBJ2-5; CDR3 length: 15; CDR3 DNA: TGCAGTGTTACTGATTTAATGCGCGCCAAAGAGACCCAGTACTTC; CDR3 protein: CSVTDLMRAKETQYF
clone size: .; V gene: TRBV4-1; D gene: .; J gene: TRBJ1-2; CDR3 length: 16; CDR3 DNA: TGCGCCAGCAGCCCTTCGGGGACGGCGAGGGACTATGGCTACACCTTC; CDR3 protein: CASSPSGTARDYGYTF
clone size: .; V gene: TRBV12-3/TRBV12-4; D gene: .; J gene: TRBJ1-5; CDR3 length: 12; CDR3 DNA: TGTGCCAGCAGTTTTGGCAATCAGCCCCAGCATTTT; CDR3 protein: CASSFGNQPQHF